Following are 10 T cell receptor beta chains from one sample sequenced in a study of T cells in Graves' hyperthyroidism and ophthalmopathy. What was amplified from RNA transcripts were TCR beta CDR3 regions. The TCR CDR3 was amplified in a first-round RT-PCR using the HTBI primer set. MiXCR was run by TCRdb on the multiplex PCR reads, yielding one entry per CDR3 protein. The sample records about 640,000 distinct CDR3 sequences, roughly 20% being singletons. The sequencing input was blood. The receptors were gathered from a man between 25 and 39 years old with Graves' ophthalmopathy.

This clonotype was seen a few times. The chain uses TRBV28 and TRBJ1-5; D gene unclear. CDR3 length equals 15 residues. The V gene lost 6 bases and the J gene lost 2 bases, with 14 bases spanning the gap. From germline, CDR1 is MDHEN and CDR2 SYDVKM. CDR3 coding DNA: TGTGCCAGCAGAGCCCCATCCGGGGGCAATCAGCCCCAGCATTTT. Translating gives CASRAPSGGNQPQHF.

Many counts were recorded for this clonotype. The rearrangement uses TRBV6-1 and TRBJ2-7; 7 bases map to TRBD1. With 5 bases clipped from V and 6 bases from J, the junction kept 10 bases outside the gene matches. The CDR3 spans 14 residues. Germline CDR1 reads MNHNS; CDR2 reads SASEGT. The CDR3 loop is CASSLSRDSSEQYF. DNA of the CDR3: TGTGCCAGCAGTTTGTCCCGGGACAGTTCCGAGCAGTACTTC.

The chain joins TRBV3-1 to TRBJ1-5; 7 bases line up with TRBD1. CDR3 length: 17 residues. Germline CDR1 LGHDT, CDR2 YNNKEL (reference sequence). Trimming took 4 bases from V and 0 from J; bases not matched to a gene: 9. CDR3 region: CASSLGGQGVSNQPQHF. In DNA form, the CDR3 reads TGTGCCAGCAGCCTCGGAGGGCAGGGGGTTAGCAATCAGCCCCAGCATTTT.

This clonotype has just one count. This sequence joins TRBV20-1 and TRBJ1-2; unclear D gene. Germline CDR1 is DFQATT and CDR2 is SNEGSKA (reference sequence). The CDR3 is 13 amino acids. Trimming took off 0 bases at V and 1 base at J, with 6 bases between the two ends. CDR3 sequence (DNA): TGCAGTGCTAGAGATACCAATAACTATGGCTACACCTTC. This encodes CSARDTNNYGYTF.

Many counts were recorded for this clonotype. This chain uses TRBV11-2 with TRBJ2-1; the match to TRBD2 covers 10 bases. With 5 bases clipped from V and 7 bases from J, the junction kept 20 bases outside the gene matches. This CDR3 spans 19 amino acids. Germline-derived CDR1 and CDR2 are SGHAT and FQNNGV. CDR3 protein: CASSQRLGIRLAGHNEQFF. CDR3 DNA: TGTGCCAGCAGCCAACGTTTGGGGATTAGACTAGCGGGTCATAATGAGCAGTTCTTC.

This clonotype was detected a few times. This chain joins TRBV6-1 and TRBJ2-2, with 10 bases identical to TRBD2. The CDR3 spans 18 residues. Germline assignment: CDR1 MNHNS and CDR2 SASEGT. The junction had 15 bases not matched to a gene; V was cut back by 7 bases and J by 4 bases. This chain's CDR3 is CASIPHGLAGVGTGELFF. CDR3 nucleotides: TGTGCCAGCATCCCACACGGGCTAGCGGGAGTTGGCACCGGGGAGCTGTTTTTT.

V is TRBV7-3 and J is TRBJ2-1; D might be TRBD2 (6 bases). CDR1 and CDR2 (germline): SGHTA, FQGTGA. V was trimmed by 5 bases and J by 0 bases, leaving 17 bases between them. The length of the CDR3 is 17 residues. The DNA of the CDR3 is TGTGCCAGCAGCCGGACCGGGACTCAGAGCTCCTACAATGAGCAGTTCTTC. Translation: CASSRTGTQSSYNEQFF.

Ten or more counts support this clonotype. The rearrangement joins TRBV28 to TRBJ2-2; D remains unclear. Trimming pared 3 bases from V and 1 base from J, leaving 6 bases between. The germline V gene has CDR1 MDHEN and CDR2 SYDVKM. The CDR3 extends over 14 amino acids. CDR3 nucleotide sequence: TGTGCCAGCAGTTTGTGGGTGAACACCGGGGAGCTGTTTTTT. This sequence encodes CASSLWVNTGELFF. Drawing the rest from reference TRBV28 and TRBJ2-2, the complete variable domain is DVKVTQSSRYLVKRTGEKVFLECVQDMDHENMFWYRQDPGLGLRLIYFSYDVKMKEKGDIPEGYSVSREKKERFSLILESASTNQTSMYLCASSLWVNTGELFFGEGSRLTVL.

In its sample, this clonotype was seen a few times. The chain has TRBV2 and TRBJ1-4; the D is unclear. The V end lost 4 bases, the J end lost 1 base, and 4 bases lay between the germline ends. There are 13 residues in the CDR3. CDR1 SNHLY and CDR2 FYNNEI come from the germline V gene. The CDR3 nucleotides read TGTGCCAGCAGTGCAGAAACTAATGAAAAACTGTTTTTT. It yields the protein CASSAETNEKLFF.

This rearrangement joins TRBV10-3 to TRBJ2-1, with 7 bases identical to TRBD1. V shed 6 bases and J 7 bases; nucleotides not matched to a gene: 6. CDR3 length equals 13 residues. The germline V gene has CDR1 ENHRY and CDR2 SYGVKD. Here the CDR3 DNA reads TGTGCCATCAGGGCAGGGGGAGAGAATGAGCAGTTCTTC. Residues: CAIRAGGENEQFF.